These 27 T cell receptor beta chains came from one sample sequenced in a study of cytomegalovirus exposure and HLA in healthy donors. With 60 Vbeta and 13 Jbeta primers, the PCR was carried out. Using immunoSEQ multiplex PCR, the repertoire was profiled, and TCRdb retains in-frame clones only, with some absent. The sample lists nearly 110,000 clones, approximately 79% occurring once. Input material: PBMCs. The receptors were gathered from a man aged 55 to 70 in good health and CMV-seronegative.

The chain carries TRBV5-1 and TRBJ2-5, with D hard to call. The germline V gene has CDR1 SGHRS and CDR2 YFSETQ. Trimming took 0 bases from V and 2 from J, leaving 8 bases between them. The length of the CDR3 is 14 residues. The CDR3, as DNA: TGCGCCAGCAGCTTGGGAGCAGGACAAGAGACCCAGTACTTC. This encodes CASSLGAGQETQYF.

The V call is TRBV30, the J call TRBJ1-4, with D tentatively TRBD1 (6 bases). The germline V gene has CDR1 GTSNPN and CDR2 SVGIG (reference sequence). This CDR3 is built from 16 residues. The germline V and J ends were trimmed by 1 base and 7 bases, with 19 bases remaining between them. In DNA form, the CDR3 reads TGTGCCTGGAGTGCCACAGGGTATTCGGGGAGTGAAAAACTGTTTTTT. This encodes CAWSATGYSGSEKLFF.

J is TRBJ2-3 and V is TRBV7-2; 9 bases fit TRBD1. V shed 5 bases, J shed 2 bases, and the junction held 5 bases outside the gene matches. The germline CDR1 and CDR2 sequences are SGHTA and FQGNSA. The CDR3 totals 15 residues. DNA of the CDR3: TGTGCCAGCAGCCTCGGACAGGGGTACACAGATACGCAGTATTTT. This sequence encodes CASSLGQGYTDTQYF.

The chain carries TRBV9 and TRBJ2-7, with 8 nucleotides matching TRBD1. J lost 3 bases, V lost 4 bases, and 6 bases had no gene match. Germline CDR1 and CDR2: SGDLS and YYNGEE. This CDR3 has 14 residues. The CDR3: CASSSGGQDYEQYF. The CDR3 coding sequence is TGTGCCAGCAGCTCTGGGGGACAGGACTACGAGCAGTACTTC.

The chain combines TRBV7-8 with TRBJ1-4; the D gene is possibly TRBD1 (5 bases). Trimming removed 4 bases at V and 8 bases at J, with 14 bases between. Germline V lookup: CDR1 SGHVS, CDR2 FQNEAQ. The CDR3 spans 14 residues. CDR3 residues: CASSSRGGEEKLFF. The CDR3 DNA sequence: TGTGCCAGCAGCTCACGGGGGGGGGAGGAAAAACTGTTTTTT.

The chain joins TRBV6-5 to TRBJ1-5; D might be TRBD1 (6 bases). The V end lost 5 bases, the J end lost 4 bases, and 12 bases lay between the germline ends. The CDR3 loop spans 14 amino acids. Germline-derived CDR1 and CDR2 are MNHEY and SVGAGI. The chain's CDR3 is CASSDRTANQPQHF. The CDR3 bases are TGTGCCAGCAGTGACCGGACAGCGAATCAGCCCCAGCATTTT.

The V and J genes are TRBV9 and TRBJ1-2, with 8 bases that match TRBD1. The CDR3 runs 15 residues. Trimming took 3 bases from V and 3 from J; bases not matched to a gene: 7. Germline CDR1 reads SGDLS; CDR2 reads YYNGEE. In DNA, the CDR3 is TGTGCCAGCAGCGACTACAGGGGGTACGACTATGGCTACACCTTC. This encodes CASSDYRGYDYGYTF.

This chain uses TRBV18 with TRBJ1-6; 7 bases fit TRBD1. Trimming at V came to 2 bases and at J to 12 bases, leaving 10 bases not matched to a gene. The CDR3 extends over 15 amino acids. The V gene's germline CDR1 is KGHSH and CDR2 LQKENI. In DNA, the CDR3 is TGTGCCAGCTCACCAAGACAGGGTGGTGAGGGACCCCTCCACTTT. Translated, it gives CASSPRQGGEGPLHF.

This chain connects TRBV30 to TRBJ1-4, with 11 bases aligning to TRBD1. CDR1 GTSNPN and CDR2 SVGIG come from the germline V gene (reference sequence). J gave up 3 bases and V 0 bases, and 21 bases lay outside the gene matches. The CDR3 sequence is 22 residues long. The CDR3 reads CAWSVPGLLKPGQGAANEKLFF. In DNA form, the CDR3 reads TGTGCCTGGAGTGTACCCGGTCTTTTGAAGCCTGGACAGGGGGCGGCTAATGAAAAACTGTTTTTT.

This clone was detected only a few times. The chain joins TRBV5-1 to TRBJ2-3, with TRBD1 identical over 10 bases. The V segment lost 6 bases and the J segment 5 bases; nucleotides outside the gene matches: 3. CDR1 SGHRS and CDR2 YFSETQ come from the germline V gene. The CDR3 contains 13 residues. In nucleotides, the CDR3 is TGCGCCAGCAACCGGGACAGGGGAGATACGCAGTATTTT. This codes for CASNRDRGDTQYF.

The rearrangement links TRBV5-1 to TRBJ2-6; D call uncertain. Germline V lookup: CDR1 SGHRS, CDR2 YFSETQ. Between the trimmed V and J ends, which lost 1 base and 0 bases, there was a span of 5 bases. The CDR3 runs to 15 residues. The CDR3 protein is CASSLILSGANVLTF. CDR3 coding DNA: TGCGCCAGCAGCTTGATTCTCTCTGGGGCCAACGTCCTGACTTTC. Variable domain in full (rest from reference TRBV5-1 and TRBJ2-6): KAGVTQTPRYLIKTRGQQVTLSCSPISGHRSVSWYQQTPGQGLQFLFEYFSETQRNKGNFPGRFSGRQFSNSRSEMNVSTLELGDSALYLCASSLILSGANVLTFGAGSRLTVL.

This chain joins TRBV30 and TRBJ1-2; 8 nucleotides align to TRBD1. CDR1 is GTSNPN and CDR2 is SVGIG in the germline V gene (reference sequence). V lost 0 bases to trimming and J lost 1 base; unmatched junction nucleotides: 7. The CDR3 consists of 16 residues. CDR3 nucleotide sequence: TGTGCCTGGAGTGTGAGACAGGGGCTCCTTAACTATGGCTACACCTTC. It codes for CAWSVRQGLLNYGYTF.

The J gene is TRBJ2-1, the V gene TRBV7-2; D is undetermined. Germline V gives CDR1 SGHTA, CDR2 FQGNSA. Trimming removed 1 base at V and 7 bases at J, with 5 bases between. There are 12 residues in the CDR3. CDR3 coding DNA: TGTGCCAGCAGCTTAGACAGAAATGAGCAGTTCTTC. It encodes CASSLDRNEQFF.

The DNA of the CDR3 is TGTGCCTGGAGTAAACAGGAGAACTATAATTCACCCCTCCACTTT. Its protein is CAWSKQENYNSPLHF. This chain links TRBV30 with TRBJ1-6; weak D call: TRBD1 (5 bases). The CDR3 is 15 amino acids. V lost 2 bases and J lost 3, with 11 bases in between. Germline V gene data show CDR1 as GTSNPN and CDR2 as SVGIG (reference sequence).

The chain employs TRBV7-7 and TRBJ2-5; tentative D call: TRBD2 (7 bases). Germline CDR1 reads SSHAT; CDR2 reads FNYEAQ (reference sequence). The CDR3 length is 16 residues. Trimming stripped 5 bases from V and 1 base from J, with 17 bases between. The CDR3 DNA is TGTGCCAGCAGCCTTGAGCCGGGGGGCTTCCAAGAGACCCAGTACTTC. This gives the protein CASSLEPGGFQETQYF.

The chain carries TRBV9 and TRBJ2-4; tentative D call: TRBD2 (5 bases). The V end was cut by 0 bases, the J end by 1 base, with 8 bases between. This CDR3 is 15 amino acids long. CDR1 SGDLS and CDR2 YYNGEE come from the germline V gene. The CDR3 sequence is CASSVGAGAKNIQYF. The CDR3 region has the DNA TGTGCCAGCAGCGTAGGGGCGGGCGCCAAAAACATTCAGTACTTC.

The chain joins TRBV5-1 to TRBJ1-2; TRBD1 matches at 8 bases. The germline gives CDR1 SGHRS, CDR2 YFSETQ. The V and J ends lost 4 bases and 1 base, in that order; junction bases with no gene match: 9. This CDR3 spans 16 amino acids. The CDR3 sequence is CASSNRDRSGNYGYTF. In DNA, the CDR3 is TGCGCCAGCAGCAACCGGGACAGGTCGGGTAACTATGGCTACACCTTC.

The V and J genes are TRBV29-1 and TRBJ1-4, with a weak D call TRBD1 (5 bases). Trimming pared 7 bases from V and 8 bases from J, leaving 14 bases between. The CDR3 runs to 12 residues. CDR1 is SQVTM, CDR2 ANQGSEA, per germline. The CDR3 protein is CSAGGGSEKLFF. Here the CDR3 DNA reads TGCAGCGCCGGGGGGGGTTCCGAAAAACTGTTTTTT. Full variable domain (rest looked up from reference TRBV29-1 and TRBJ1-4): SAVISQKPSRDICQRGTSLTIQCQVDSQVTMMFWYRQQPGQSLTLIATANQGSEATYESGFVIDKFPISRPNLTFSTLTVSNMSPEDSSIYLCSAGGGSEKLFFGSGTQLSVL.

The chain uses TRBV7-7 and TRBJ2-5; 7 nucleotides match TRBD1. Germline V gives CDR1 SSHAT, CDR2 FNYEAQ (reference sequence). The CDR3 has 16 amino acids. The V gene end was trimmed by 5 bases and the J gene end by 2 bases; junction bases not matched to a gene: 11. DNA of the CDR3: TGTGCCAGCAGCCCACTAACCGGGACAGAACAAGAGACCCAGTACTTC. As protein: CASSPLTGTEQETQYF.

The chain recombines TRBV18 with TRBJ2-7; perhaps TRBD2 as D (5 bases). The CDR3 runs 14 residues. Trimming cost V 3 bases and J 7 bases, with 16 bases left between them. Germline CDR1 KGHSH, CDR2 LQKENI. The CDR3 nucleotides read TGTGCCAGCTCACCCCCGGGAATCCCGGGTGAGCAGTACGTC. It encodes CASSPPGIPGEQYV.

The V call is TRBV5-1, the J call TRBJ2-5; D is possibly TRBD2 (5 bases). Germline CDR1 reads SGHRS; CDR2 reads YFSETQ. The CDR3 covers 15 residues. Deletions cut 4 bases from V and 4 bases from J, with 17 bases between. CDR3 DNA sequence: TGCGCCAGCAGCGGCGGGCCACCCCTACTAGAGACCCAGTACTTC. It is translated as CASSGGPPLLETQYF. Looking up the rest from reference TRBV5-1 and TRBJ2-5 gives the full variable domain: KAGVTQTPRYLIKTRGQQVTLSCSPISGHRSVSWYQQTPGQGLQFLFEYFSETQRNKGNFPGRFSGRQFSNSRSEMNVSTLELGDSALYLCASSGGPPLLETQYFGPGTRLLVL.

The V call is TRBV7-2, the J call TRBJ2-1; 13 nucleotides align to TRBD2. With V trimmed by 5 bases and J by 3 bases, 4 bases remained unmatched. Germline CDR1 SGHTA, CDR2 FQGNSA. This CDR3 has 16 residues. CDR3 nucleotides: TGTGCCAGCAGCGCCCGACTAGCGGGGGGCTACAATGAGCAGTTCTTC. Its protein product is CASSARLAGGYNEQFF.

This chain uses TRBV6-5 with TRBJ1-1; 8 bases align to TRBD1. Germline CDR1 reads MNHEY; CDR2 reads SVGAGI. With 5 bases clipped from V and 4 bases from J, the junction kept 6 bases outside the gene matches. This CDR3 has 14 amino acids. CDR3 protein: CASSPGGGITEAFF. In nucleotides, the CDR3 is TGTGCCAGCAGTCCAGGGGGCGGGATCACTGAAGCTTTCTTT.

The genes are TRBV28 and TRBJ1-5, with 9 bases lining up with TRBD1. Germline values: CDR1 MDHEN, CDR2 SYDVKM. This CDR3 region has 14 residues. Trimming removed 6 bases from V and 5 bases from J; junction bases left unmatched: 5. The CDR3, as DNA: TGTGCCAGCAGCCGGAGACAGGGGGATCAGCCCCAGCATTTT. This sequence encodes CASSRRQGDQPQHF.

In its sample, this clone was seen once. For the CDR3, the DNA is TGTGCCATCAGTAGGACAGGAAACTATGGCTACACCTTC. Residues: CAISRTGNYGYTF. The V gene is TRBV10-3, the J gene TRBJ1-2, with 7 bases that match TRBD1. The CDR3 loop spans 13 amino acids. V trimming: 5 bases; J trimming: 2 bases; junction bases outside the gene matches: 2. Germline V lookup: CDR1 ENHRY, CDR2 SYGVKD.

The genes are TRBV5-1 and TRBJ2-2, with D maybe TRBD2 (6 bases). The CDR3 spans 15 residues. V was shortened by 4 bases and J by 2 bases, with 12 bases between the two germline ends. Germline CDR1 and CDR2: SGHRS and YFSETQ. The DNA of the CDR3 is TGCGCCAGCAGCGGTGACGGGGGTAACACCGGGGAGCTGTTTTTT. This gives the protein CASSGDGGNTGELFF.

The chain carries TRBV6-5 and TRBJ2-5; a possible D gene is TRBD1 (6 bases). CDR1 is MNHEY and CDR2 is SVGAGI in the germline V gene. The length of the CDR3 is 15 residues. The ends were cut back, 7 bases at V and 1 base at J, with 16 bases in the middle. For the CDR3, the DNA is TGTGCCAGCACGCACCCTACAGGGAGCCAAGAGACCCAGTACTTC. It encodes CASTHPTGSQETQYF.